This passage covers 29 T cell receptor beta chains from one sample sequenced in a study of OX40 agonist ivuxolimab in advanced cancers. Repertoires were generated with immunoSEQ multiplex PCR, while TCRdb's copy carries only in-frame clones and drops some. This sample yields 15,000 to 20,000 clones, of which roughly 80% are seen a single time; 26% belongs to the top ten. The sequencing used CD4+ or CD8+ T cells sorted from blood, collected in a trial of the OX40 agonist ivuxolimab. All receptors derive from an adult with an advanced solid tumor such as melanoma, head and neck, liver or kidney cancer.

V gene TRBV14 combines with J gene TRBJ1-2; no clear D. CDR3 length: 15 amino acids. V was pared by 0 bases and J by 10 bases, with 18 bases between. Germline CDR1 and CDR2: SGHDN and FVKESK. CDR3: CASSQEGFALLDYTF. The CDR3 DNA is TGTGCCAGCAGCCAAGAAGGGTTCGCGTTACTGGACTACACCTTC.

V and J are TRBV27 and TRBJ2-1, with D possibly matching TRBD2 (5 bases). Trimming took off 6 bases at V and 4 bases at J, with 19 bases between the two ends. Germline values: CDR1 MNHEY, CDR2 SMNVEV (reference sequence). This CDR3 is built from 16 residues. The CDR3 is CASSRTTEAAYNEQFF. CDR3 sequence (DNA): TGTGCCAGCAGCCGGACGACTGAAGCGGCATACAATGAGCAGTTCTTC.

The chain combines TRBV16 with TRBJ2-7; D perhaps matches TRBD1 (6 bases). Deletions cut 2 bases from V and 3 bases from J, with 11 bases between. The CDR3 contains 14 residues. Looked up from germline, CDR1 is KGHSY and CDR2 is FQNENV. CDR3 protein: CASSQSGRGYEQYF. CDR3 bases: TGTGCCAGCAGCCAAAGTGGCAGGGGCTACGAGCAGTACTTC.

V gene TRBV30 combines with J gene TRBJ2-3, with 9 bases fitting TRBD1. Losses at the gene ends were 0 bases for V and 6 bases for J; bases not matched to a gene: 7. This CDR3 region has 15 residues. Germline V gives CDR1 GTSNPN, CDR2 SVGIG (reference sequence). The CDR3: CAWSVRDREVDTQYF. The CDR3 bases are TGTGCCTGGAGTGTAAGGGACAGGGAGGTTGATACGCAGTATTTT.

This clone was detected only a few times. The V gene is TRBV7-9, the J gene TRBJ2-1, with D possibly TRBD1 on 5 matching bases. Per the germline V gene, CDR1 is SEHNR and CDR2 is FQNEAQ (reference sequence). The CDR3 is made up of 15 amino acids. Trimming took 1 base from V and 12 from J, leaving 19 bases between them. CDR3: CASSLEQAISPRQFF. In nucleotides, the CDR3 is TGTGCCAGCAGCTTAGAACAGGCTATCTCTCCTCGGCAGTTCTTC. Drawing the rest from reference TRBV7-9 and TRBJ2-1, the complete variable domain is DTGVSQNPRHKITKRGQNVTFRCDPISEHNRLYWYRQTLGQGPEFLTYFQNEAQLEKSRLLSDRFSAERPKGSFSTLEIQRTEQGDSAMYLCASSLEQAISPRQFFGPGTRLTVL.

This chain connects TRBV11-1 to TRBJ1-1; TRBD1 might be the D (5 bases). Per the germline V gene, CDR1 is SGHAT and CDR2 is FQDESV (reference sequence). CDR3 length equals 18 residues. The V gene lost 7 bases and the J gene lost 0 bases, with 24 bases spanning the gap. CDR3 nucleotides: TGTGCCAGCACCATTGGATTAAGGGGTGATTTTATGAACACTGAAGCTTTCTTT. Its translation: CASTIGLRGDFMNTEAFF.

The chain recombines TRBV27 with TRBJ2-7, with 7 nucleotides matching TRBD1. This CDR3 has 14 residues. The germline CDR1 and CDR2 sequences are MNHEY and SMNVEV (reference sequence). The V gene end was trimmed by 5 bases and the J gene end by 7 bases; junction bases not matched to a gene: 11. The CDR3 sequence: CASSPDRRVGEQYF. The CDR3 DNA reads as TGTGCCAGCAGTCCGGACAGGAGAGTCGGGGAGCAGTACTTC.

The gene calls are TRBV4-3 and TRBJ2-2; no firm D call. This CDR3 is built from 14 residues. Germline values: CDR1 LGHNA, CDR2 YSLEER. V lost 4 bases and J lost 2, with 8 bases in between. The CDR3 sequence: CASSLYRNTGELFF. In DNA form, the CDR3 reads TGCGCCAGCAGCCTTTACCGAAACACCGGGGAGCTGTTTTTT.

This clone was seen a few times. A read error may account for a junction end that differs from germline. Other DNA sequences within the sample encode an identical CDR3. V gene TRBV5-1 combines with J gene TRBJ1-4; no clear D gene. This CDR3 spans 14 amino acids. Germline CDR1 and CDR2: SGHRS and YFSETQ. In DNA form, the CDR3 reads TGTGCCAGCAGCTTGATAGCAACTAATGAAAAACTGTTTTTT. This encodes CASSLIATNEKLFF.

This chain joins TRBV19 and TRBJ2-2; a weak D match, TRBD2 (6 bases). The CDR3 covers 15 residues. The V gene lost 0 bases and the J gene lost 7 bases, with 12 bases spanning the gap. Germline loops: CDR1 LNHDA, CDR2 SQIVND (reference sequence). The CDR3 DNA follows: TGTGCCAGTAGTATAGATCCGGGAGTGGACGGGGAGCTGTTTTTT. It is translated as CASSIDPGVDGELFF.

DNA of the CDR3: TGCGCCAGCAGCCTGTGGGGACAGGGGTCACCTGATCCTTCGAACACTGAAGCTTTCTTT. Protein product: CASSLWGQGSPDPSNTEAFF. The chain combines TRBV5-1 with TRBJ1-1, with 10 positions matching TRBD1. The length of the CDR3 is 20 residues. The V and J ends lost 4 bases and 1 base, in that order; junction bases with no gene match: 19. The germline gives CDR1 SGHRS, CDR2 YFSETQ. Complete variable domain (other parts from reference TRBV5-1 and TRBJ1-1): KAGVTQTPRYLIKTRGQQVTLSCSPISGHRSVSWYQQTPGQGLQFLFEYFSETQRNKGNFPGRFSGRQFSNSRSEMNVSTLELGDSALYLCASSLWGQGSPDPSNTEAFFGQGTRLTVV.

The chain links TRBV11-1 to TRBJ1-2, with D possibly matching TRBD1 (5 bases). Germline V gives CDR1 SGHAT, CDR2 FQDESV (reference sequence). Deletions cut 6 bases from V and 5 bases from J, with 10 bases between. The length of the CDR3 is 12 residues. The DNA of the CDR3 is TGTGCCAGCAGGTCCGGGACGTATGGCTACACCTTC. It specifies CASRSGTYGYTF. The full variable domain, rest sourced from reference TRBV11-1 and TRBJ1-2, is EAEVAQSPRYKITEKSQAVAFWCDPISGHATLYWYRQILGQGPELLVQFQDESVVDDSQLPKDRFSAERLKGVDSTLKIQPAELGDSAMYLCASRSGTYGYTFGSGTRLTVV.

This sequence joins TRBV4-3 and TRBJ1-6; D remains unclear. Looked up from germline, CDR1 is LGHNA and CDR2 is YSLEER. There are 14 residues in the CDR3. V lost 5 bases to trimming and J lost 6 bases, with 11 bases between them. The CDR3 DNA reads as TGCGCCAGCAGCGAGGGCCCCCTTAATTCACCCCTCCACTTT. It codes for CASSEGPLNSPLHF.

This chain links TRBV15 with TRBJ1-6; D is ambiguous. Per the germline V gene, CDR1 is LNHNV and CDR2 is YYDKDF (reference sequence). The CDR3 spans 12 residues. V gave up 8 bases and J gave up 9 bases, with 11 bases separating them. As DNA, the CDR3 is TGTGCCACCGAGGTGAAAGGTTCACCCCTCCACTTT. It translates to CATEVKGSPLHF.

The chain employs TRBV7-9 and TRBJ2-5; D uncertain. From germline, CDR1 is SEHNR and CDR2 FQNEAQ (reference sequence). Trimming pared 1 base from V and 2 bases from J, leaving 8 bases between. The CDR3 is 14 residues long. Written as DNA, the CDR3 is TGTGCCAGCAGCTTAGAGTGGGATCAAGAGACCCAGTACTTC. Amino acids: CASSLEWDQETQYF.

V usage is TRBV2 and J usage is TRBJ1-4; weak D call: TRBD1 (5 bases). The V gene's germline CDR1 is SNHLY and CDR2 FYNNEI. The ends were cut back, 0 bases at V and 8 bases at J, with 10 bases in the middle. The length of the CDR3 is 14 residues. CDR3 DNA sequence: TGTGCCAGCAGTGAAGCGGGGGTAAGGGAAAAACTGTTTTTT. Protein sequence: CASSEAGVREKLFF.

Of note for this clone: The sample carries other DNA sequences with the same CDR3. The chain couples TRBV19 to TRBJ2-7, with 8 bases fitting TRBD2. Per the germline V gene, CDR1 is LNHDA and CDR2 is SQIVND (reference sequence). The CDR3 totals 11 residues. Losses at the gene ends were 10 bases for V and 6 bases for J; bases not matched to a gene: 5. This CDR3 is CATSGGPEQYF. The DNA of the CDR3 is TGTGCCACCTCGGGGGGGCCCGAGCAGTACTTC.

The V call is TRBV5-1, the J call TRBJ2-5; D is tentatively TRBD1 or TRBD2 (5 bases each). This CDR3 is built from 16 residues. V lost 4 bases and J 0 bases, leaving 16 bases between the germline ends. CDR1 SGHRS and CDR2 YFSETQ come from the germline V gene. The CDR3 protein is CASSNEGWGDQETQYF. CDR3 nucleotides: TGCGCCAGCAGCAACGAGGGGTGGGGAGACCAAGAGACCCAGTACTTC.

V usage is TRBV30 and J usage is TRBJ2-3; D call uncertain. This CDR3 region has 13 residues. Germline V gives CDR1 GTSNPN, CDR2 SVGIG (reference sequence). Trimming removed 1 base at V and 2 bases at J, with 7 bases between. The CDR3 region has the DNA TGTGCCTGGAGTGGACCTCTCACAGATACGCAGTATTTT. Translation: CAWSGPLTDTQYF. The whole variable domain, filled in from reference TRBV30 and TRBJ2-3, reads SQTIHQWPATLVQPVGSPLSLECTVEGTSNPNLYWYRQAAGRGLQLLFYSVGIGQISSEVPQNLSASRPQDRQFILSSKKLLLSDSGFYLCAWSGPLTDTQYFGPGTRLTVL.

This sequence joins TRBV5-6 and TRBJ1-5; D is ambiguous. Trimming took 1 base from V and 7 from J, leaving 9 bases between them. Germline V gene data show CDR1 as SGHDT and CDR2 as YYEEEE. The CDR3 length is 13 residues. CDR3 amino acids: CASSLRREQPQHF. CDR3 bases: TGTGCCAGCAGCTTGCGGAGGGAACAGCCCCAGCATTTT.

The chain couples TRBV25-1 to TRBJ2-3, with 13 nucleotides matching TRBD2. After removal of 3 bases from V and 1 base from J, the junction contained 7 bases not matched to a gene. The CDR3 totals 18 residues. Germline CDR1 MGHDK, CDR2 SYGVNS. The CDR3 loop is CASSDGTSGAPGTDTQYF. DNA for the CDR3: TGTGCCAGCAGTGATGGGACTAGCGGGGCCCCAGGCACAGATACGCAGTATTTT.

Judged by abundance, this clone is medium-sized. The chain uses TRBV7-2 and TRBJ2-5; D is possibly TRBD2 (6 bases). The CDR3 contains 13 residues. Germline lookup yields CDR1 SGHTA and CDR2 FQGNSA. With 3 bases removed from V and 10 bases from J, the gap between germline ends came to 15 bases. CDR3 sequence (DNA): TGTGCCAGCAGCTTCGCGGGGCGTCGGAGCCAGTACTTC. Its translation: CASSFAGRRSQYF.

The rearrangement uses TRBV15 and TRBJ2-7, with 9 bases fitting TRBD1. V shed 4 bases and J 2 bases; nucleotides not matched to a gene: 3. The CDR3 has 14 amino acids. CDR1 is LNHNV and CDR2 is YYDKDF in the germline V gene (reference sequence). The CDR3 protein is CATSTGQGPYEQYF. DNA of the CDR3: TGTGCCACCAGCACGGGACAGGGCCCCTACGAGCAGTACTTC.

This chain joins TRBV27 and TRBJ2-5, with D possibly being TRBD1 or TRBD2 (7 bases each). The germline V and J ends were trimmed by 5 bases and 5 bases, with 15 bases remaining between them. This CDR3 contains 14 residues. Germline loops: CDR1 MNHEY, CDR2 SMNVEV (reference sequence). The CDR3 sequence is CASSVRGRGETQYF. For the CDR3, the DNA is TGTGCCAGCAGTGTAAGGGGGCGGGGGGAGACCCAGTACTTC.

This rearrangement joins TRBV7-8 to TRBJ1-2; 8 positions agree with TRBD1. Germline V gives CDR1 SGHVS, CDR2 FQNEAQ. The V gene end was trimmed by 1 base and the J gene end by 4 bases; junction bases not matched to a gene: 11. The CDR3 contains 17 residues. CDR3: CASSLVGQAAATYGYTF. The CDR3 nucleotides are TGTGCCAGCAGCTTAGTGGGACAGGCGGCCGCTACCTATGGCTACACCTTC.

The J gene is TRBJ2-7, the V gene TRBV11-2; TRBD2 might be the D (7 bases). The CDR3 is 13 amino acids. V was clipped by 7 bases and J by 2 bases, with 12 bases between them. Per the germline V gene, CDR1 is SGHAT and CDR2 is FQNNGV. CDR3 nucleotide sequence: TGTGCCAGCACCCTGGGGGGGCCCTACGAGCAGTACTTC. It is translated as CASTLGGPYEQYF.

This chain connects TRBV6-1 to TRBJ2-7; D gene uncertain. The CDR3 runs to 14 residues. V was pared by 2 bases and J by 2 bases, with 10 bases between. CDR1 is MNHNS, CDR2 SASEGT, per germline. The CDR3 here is CASSEMGRAYEQYF. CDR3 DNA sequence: TGTGCCAGCAGTGAAATGGGCCGAGCCTACGAGCAGTACTTC.

CDR3: CASTPGWGTYEQYF. CDR3 DNA sequence: TGTGCCAGCACCCCTGGGTGGGGCACCTACGAGCAGTACTTC. This chain joins TRBV5-4 and TRBJ2-7, with D possibly matching TRBD1 (5 bases). V lost 6 bases and J 2 bases, leaving 15 bases between the germline ends. The CDR3 runs 14 residues. Germline lookup yields CDR1 SGHNT and CDR2 YYREEE (reference sequence).

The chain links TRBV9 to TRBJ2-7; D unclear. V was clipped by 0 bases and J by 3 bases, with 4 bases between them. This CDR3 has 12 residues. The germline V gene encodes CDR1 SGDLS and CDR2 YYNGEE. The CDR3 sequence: CASSVDSYEQYF. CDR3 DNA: TGTGCCAGCAGCGTAGACAGCTACGAGCAGTACTTC.